The rows below give T cell receptor beta chains drawn from one sample of a study of blood T cell repertoires in COVID-19. Sequencing used immunoSEQ multiplex PCR; TCRdb keeps in-frame clones, though not all of them. Of over 100,000 clones listed, 75% to 90% are singletons. Sequencing was performed on peripheral blood. The receptors derive from a human donor with acute or convalescent COVID-19. The donor label of this sample is uncertain. CDR3s leave out the opening cysteine and the closing phenylalanine or tryptophan. Each record gives: V gene, CDR3 protein.

TRBV14,ASSQVAGSVNTEAF
TRBV6-2/TRBV6-3,ASSHGPSGGYGYT
TRBV30,AWSVQGLYYGYT
TRBV19,ASSILGGAKNIQY
TRBV19,ASSVSGVEKLF
TRBV6-5,ASRGGFGNYGYT
TRBV7-3,ASSRPKSGQPQH
TRBV19,ASTPPGGAQPQH
TRBV7-8,ASSSGTSGLVAQY
TRBV2,ASSETSGGGMETQY
TRBV6-1,ASSEGTGTNYGYT
TRBV6-5,ASSYLHRANTGELF
TRBV30,AWSSAELSGNTIY
TRBV7-7,ASSVSGSTDTQY
TRBV10-3,ASARLAGGLDTQY
TRBV19,ASRDRNTEAF
TRBV5-1,ASSPGSGDGYT
TRBV19,ASSQQGSGNIQY
TRBV7-9,ASSPGTRQY
TRBV6-6,ASSQTGTTNEKLF
TRBV9,ASSGDRLVSEQF
TRBV3-1/TRBV3-2,ASSQQGNTYGYT
TRBV10-2,ARSRQGKEQY
TRBV6-2/TRBV6-3,ASSSQPGLAGDVNEQF
TRBV4-2,ASSQDRGGGKETQY
TRBV5-4,ASSLRSGVQGYGYT
TRBV3-1/TRBV3-2,ASSQERYEQF
TRBV19,ASSIGQGNGDNEQF
TRBV4-3,ASSQDDGGNQPQH
TRBV12-5,ASGTGNTYGYT
TRBV28,ASSLWRGGYT
TRBV18,ASSPNSGNEQF
TRBV10-3,ATGQINRNGYT
TRBV7-2,ASSVSGLSGEQY
TRBV12-3/TRBV12-4,ASSSIPGETQY
TRBV20-1,SASRLAGLAGELF
TRBV15,ATSRGQGFFGETQY
TRBV6-2/TRBV6-3,ASSRSRAETQY
TRBV7-2,ASSLMGSGRETQY
TRBV6-1,ASSDGQTSNQPQH
TRBV9,ASSVVGSADQETQY
TRBV7-2,ASSQIRTSANPHEQY
TRBV19,ASSSLGGGIRERNYEQY
TRBV21-1,ASRKPKIHQRKDNSPLH
TRBV4-2,ASSQRDTKTGNTIY
TRBV27,ASSTGTGPLQQY
TRBV20-1,SAQSYYEQY
TRBV24-1,ATSASTSGFTGELF
TRBV28,ASSLTGFTEAF
TRBV11-2,ASRLAGGLDEQF
TRBV7-7,ASSPNRGSPLH
TRBV7-9,ASSNYGQNYEQY
TRBV7-9,ASSFGTSGISGELF
TRBV28,ASSLYAGELF